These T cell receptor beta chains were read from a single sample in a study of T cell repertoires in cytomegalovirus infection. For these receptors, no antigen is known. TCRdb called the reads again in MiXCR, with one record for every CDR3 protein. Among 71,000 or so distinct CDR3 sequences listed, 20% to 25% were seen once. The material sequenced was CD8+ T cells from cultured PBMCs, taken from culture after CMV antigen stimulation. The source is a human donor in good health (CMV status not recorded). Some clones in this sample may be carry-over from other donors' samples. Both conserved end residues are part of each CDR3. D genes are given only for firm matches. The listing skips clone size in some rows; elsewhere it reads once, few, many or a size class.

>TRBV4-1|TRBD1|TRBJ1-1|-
TGCGCCAGCAGCCGCGGACAGGGCGGGGGAACTGAAGCTTTCTTT
CASSRGQGGGTEAFF
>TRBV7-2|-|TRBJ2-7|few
TGTGCCAGCAGCGCCGGAAACGAGCAGTACTTC
CASSAGNEQYF
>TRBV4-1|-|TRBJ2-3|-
TGCGCCAGCAGCCACCGGGGGTCCGCCGTTAGCACAGATACGCAGTATTTT
CASSHRGSAVSTDTQYF
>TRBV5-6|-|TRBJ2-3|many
TGTGCCAGCAGCTTCGGGACCTCGGGGTCAGATACGCAGTATTTT
CASSFGTSGSDTQYF
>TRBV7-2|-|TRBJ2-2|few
TGTGCCAGCGGGGGGCGGGGTGCGCCAACCGGGGAGCTGTTTTTT
CASGGRGAPTGELFF
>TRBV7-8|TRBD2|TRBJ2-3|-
TGTGCCAGCAGCAGCGGACTAGCGGGGGAACCTAGCACAGATACGCAGTATTTT
CASSSGLAGEPSTDTQYF
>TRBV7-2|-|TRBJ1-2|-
TGTGCCAGCAGCTCCAAGGCTATGTGGAACTATGGCTACACCTTC
CASSSKAMWNYGYTF
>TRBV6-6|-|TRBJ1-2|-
TGTGCCAGCAGTGAATCGACAGTTGTCAGCTATGGCTACACCTTC
CASSESTVVSYGYTF
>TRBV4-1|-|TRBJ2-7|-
TGCGCCAGCAGCCTCACCCCAGGGGCTGCCTACGAGCAGTACTTC
CASSLTPGAAYEQYF
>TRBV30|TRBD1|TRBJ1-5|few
TGTGCCTGGAGCAAACAGGGGGCCTGGAACCAGCCCCAGCATTTT
CAWSKQGAWNQPQHF
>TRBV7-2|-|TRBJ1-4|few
TGTGCCAGCAGCTTAGATGGGTTAGGCGAAAAACTGTTTTTT
CASSLDGLGEKLFF
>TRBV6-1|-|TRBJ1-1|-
TGTGCCAGCAGTGAAGACGGGGGCAGGACTGAAGCTTTCTTT
CASSEDGGRTEAFF
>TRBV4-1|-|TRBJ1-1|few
TGCGCCAGCAGCCAAATTTCGGCGGCGAACACTGAAGCTTTCTTT
CASSQISAANTEAFF
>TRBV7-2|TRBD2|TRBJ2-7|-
TGTGCCAGCAGCCTCCCCGCTAGCGGGGACTACGAGCAGTACTTC
CASSLPASGDYEQYF
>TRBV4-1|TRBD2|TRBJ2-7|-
TGCGCCAGCAGCCAGGGGACTAGCGAACCCTACGAGCAGTACTTC
CASSQGTSEPYEQYF
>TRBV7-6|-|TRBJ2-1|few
TGTGCCAGCAGCTGGATCTCCTACAATGAGCAGTTCTTC
CASSWISYNEQFF
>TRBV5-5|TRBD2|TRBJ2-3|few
TGTGCCAGCAGCTTGAATAGCGGGGGGACAGATACGCAGTATTTT
CASSLNSGGTDTQYF
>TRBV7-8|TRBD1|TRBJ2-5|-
TGTGCCAGCAGCACAGGGACAGGAGCCCAAGAGACCCAGTACTTC
CASSTGTGAQETQYF
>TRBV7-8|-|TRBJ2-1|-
TGTGCCAGCAGCTTAGATCAGGGATATGAGCAGTTCTTC
CASSLDQGYEQFF
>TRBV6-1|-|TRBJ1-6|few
TGTGCCAGCAGTCCGCCCCCAGGATCCTATAATTCACCCCTCCACTTT
CASSPPPGSYNSPLHF
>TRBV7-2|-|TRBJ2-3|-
TGTGCCAGCAGCTTCGGACTACCTGATACGCAGTATTTT
CASSFGLPDTQYF
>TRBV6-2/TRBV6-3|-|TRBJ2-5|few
TGTGCCAGCAGTTACGGGGAGACCCAGTACTTC
CASSYGETQYF
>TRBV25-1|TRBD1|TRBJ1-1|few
TGTGCCAGCAGGTCCGACAGGGGTGGCACTGAAGCTTTCTTT
CASRSDRGGTEAFF
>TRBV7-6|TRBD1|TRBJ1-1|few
TGTGCCAGCAGCTCTGCAGGGGGGACACGGAACACTGAAGCTTTCTTT
CASSSAGGTRNTEAFF
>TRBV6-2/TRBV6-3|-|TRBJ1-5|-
TGTGCCAGCAGTCAAACAGGTTACCAGCCCCAGCATTTT
CASSQTGYQPQHF
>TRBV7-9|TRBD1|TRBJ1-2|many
TGTGCCAGCAGCCTGCAGGGGGAGGTTGACTACACCTTC
CASSLQGEVDYTF
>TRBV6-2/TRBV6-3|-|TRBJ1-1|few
TGTGCCAGCAGTTACCCCAGAGAGAACACTGAAGCTTTCTTT
CASSYPRENTEAFF